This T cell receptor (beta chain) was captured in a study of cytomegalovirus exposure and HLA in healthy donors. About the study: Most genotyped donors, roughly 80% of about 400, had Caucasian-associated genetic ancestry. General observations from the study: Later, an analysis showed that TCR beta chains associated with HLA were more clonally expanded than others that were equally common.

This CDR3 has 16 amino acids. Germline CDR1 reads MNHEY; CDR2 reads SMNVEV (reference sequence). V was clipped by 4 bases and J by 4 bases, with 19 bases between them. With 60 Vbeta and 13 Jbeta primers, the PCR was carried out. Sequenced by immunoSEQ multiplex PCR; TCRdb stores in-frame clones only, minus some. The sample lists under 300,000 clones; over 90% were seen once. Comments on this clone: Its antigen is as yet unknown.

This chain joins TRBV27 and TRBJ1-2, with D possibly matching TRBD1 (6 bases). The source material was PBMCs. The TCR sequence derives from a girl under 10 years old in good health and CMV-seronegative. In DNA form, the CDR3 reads TGTGCCAGCAGTTCAAGCCGGGCAGGGGAGGGCTATGGCTACACCTTC. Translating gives CASSSSRAGEGYGYTF.